Described below is a single T cell receptor beta chain sequence and its context. There is no known antigen for this receptor. No base-level quality is on record; no much larger clone is a single base apart. The data originate from a study of siplizumab effects on memory and regulatory T cells (dated by TCRdb to between 2018 and 2021). At the level of the whole study: The effect of the anti-CD2 antibody siplizumab on alloreactive T-cell subsets was examined in allogeneic mixed lymphocyte reactions constructed from human PBMCs. Study-wide conclusions, independent of this receptor: A naive or memory phenotype could not be assigned to roughly 80-95% of proliferating CD4+ or CD8+ clones. Whether proliferating Tregs from siplizumab cultures actually had suppressive function was not functionally confirmed. Compared with memory T cells, unstimulated naive T cells appeared more diverse, and naive cells seemed to make a substantial contribution to the alloresponse. Because sequences at frequencies below about 10^-5 were poorly captured, only a minor fraction of alloreactive clones could be mapped back to unstimulated subsets. Among mappable alloreactive CD4+ clones, an average Treg-derived fraction of about 69% was observed with siplizumab, compared with 26.9% in control reactions. The cumulative frequency of alloreactive sequences traceable to unstimulated CD4+ memory T cells was significantly reduced by siplizumab.

Sorted unstimulated T cells, along with proliferating T cells recovered from mixed lymphocyte reactions, underwent TCRbeta CDR3 sequencing. Fresh whole blood from 9 to 10 HLA-typed healthy donors served as the source for isolating PBMCs. For CDR1 and CDR2, the germline V gene (reference sequence) lists LNHDA and SQIVND. V lost 5 bases and J lost 3 bases; the stretch between them is 9 bases long. Its CDR3 holds 13 amino acids, cysteine through phenylalanine. Just the 39-base CDR3 DNA is kept, in frame starting at base 1. Library generation was performed with the immunoSEQ multiplex PCR assay. The deep sequencing platform assayed 90,000 to 100,000 TCR templates per sample. Genomic DNA extracted from sorted T cells was the material used for TCRbeta CDR3 sequencing. As for the original processing: Clonal analysis of TCRbeta CDR3 data was done in the R programming language. Alloreactive CD4+ and CD8+ clones were identified by comparing unstimulated samples to CFSE-low samples taken after the reaction. Regulatory or non-regulatory origin of alloreactive CD4+ clones was assigned by matching sequences to the sorted unstimulated Treg and non-Treg repertoires. Held by TCRdb, this immuneACCESS table contains in-frame sequences only and omits some clones. Under half of the omission traces to an unresolved V gene where checked; the cause of the rest is unknown. V, J and clone size derive from that table, while D and trimming were established from the DNA sequence. The sample yields around 100,000 clones; approximately 92% were counted once. Of the sample, roughly 0.15% falls within the top ten clones.

The chain is assembled from TRBV19 and TRBJ2-3, with an unclear D gene assignment. The specimen sequenced was CD4+ T cells sorted from blood. The sequence was obtained from a human donor in good health. Read as DNA, the sequence is TGTGCCAGTAGTTCACGTAGAACAGATACGCAGTATTTT. It is translated as CASSSRRTDTQYF.